This TCR beta chain comes out of a study of monozygotic twins with inflammatory bowel disease. Study conclusions and caveats: Repertoire similarity did not differ between concordant and discordant twins, possibly owing to limited power. Researchers report that IBD patients shared fewer clonotypes with others than healthy twins, especially amid disease activity.

Researchers used template switching to add UMIs featuring a 6-nucleotide sample barcode. TCRdb reprocessed the 5' RACE reads and keeps a single row for each CDR3 protein, giving no DNA. Recorded here are 400,000 to 500,000 distinct CDR3 sequences; the top ten clones represent about 2.3%. Of note for this clonotype: Its matching antigen is unknown.

This receptor was obtained from a human donor with ulcerative colitis or Crohn's disease, or a healthy co-twin of an affected twin (not recorded which). The sample comprised blood.

The CDR3 sequence is CASSQNRDGNTIYF. The chain is built from TRBV4-1 and TRBJ1-3; TCRdb proposes TRBD1, but this gene call is untestable without DNA. Germline V gene lookup returns CDR1 MGHRA and CDR2 YSYEKL. The CDR3 has 14 amino acids.